Sequencing of this T cell receptor beta chain was carried out in a study of technical replicates of blood from a handful of donors (dated by TCRdb to about 2017). To prepare the library, the immunoSEQ multiplex PCR assay was applied. TCRdb provides this immuneACCESS table in a form limited to in-frame rearrangements. Some clones are lacking; in checked studies, under half of them reflect an unresolved V gene, and why the rest are absent is not known. This sample is represented by about 83,000 clones; about 91% of them were singletons. Together, the top ten hold about 0.27% of the sample. For this clone: There is no known antigen for this receptor. Nothing much larger sits one base from this clone, and base qualities are not available.

V lost 1 base and J lost 4 bases; the stretch between them is 10 bases long. The CDR3 measures 13 amino acids from cysteine to phenylalanine. Only the CDR3 DNA is retained, 39 bases long and in frame from the first base. Sequences SQVTM (CDR1) and ANQGSEA (CDR2) are obtained from the germline V gene. The V and J genes are TRBV29-1 and TRBJ1-2; the D segment cannot be called with confidence. Sample: T cells isolated from PBMCs. This receptor was taken from a human donor in good health. In nucleotide form, the sequence is TGCAGCGTTGAAGCTCAGAAAAGCTATGGCTACACCTTC. Its product reads: CSVEAQKSYGYTF.